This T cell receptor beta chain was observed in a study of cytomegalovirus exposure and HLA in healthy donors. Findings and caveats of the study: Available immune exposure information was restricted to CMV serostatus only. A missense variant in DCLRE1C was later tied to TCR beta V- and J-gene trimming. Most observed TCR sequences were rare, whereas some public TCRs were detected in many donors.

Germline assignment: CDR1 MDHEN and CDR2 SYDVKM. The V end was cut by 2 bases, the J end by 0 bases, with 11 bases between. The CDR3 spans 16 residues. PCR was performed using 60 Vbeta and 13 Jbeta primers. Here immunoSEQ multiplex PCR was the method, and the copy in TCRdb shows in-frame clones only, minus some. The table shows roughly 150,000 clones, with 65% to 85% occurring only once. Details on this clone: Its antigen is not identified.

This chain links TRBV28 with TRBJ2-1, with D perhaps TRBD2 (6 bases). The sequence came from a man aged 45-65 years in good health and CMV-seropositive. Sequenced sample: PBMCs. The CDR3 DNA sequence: TGTGCCAGCAGTTTAGGAGCGGGCTACTCCTACAATGAGCAGTTCTTC. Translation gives CASSLGAGYSYNEQFF.